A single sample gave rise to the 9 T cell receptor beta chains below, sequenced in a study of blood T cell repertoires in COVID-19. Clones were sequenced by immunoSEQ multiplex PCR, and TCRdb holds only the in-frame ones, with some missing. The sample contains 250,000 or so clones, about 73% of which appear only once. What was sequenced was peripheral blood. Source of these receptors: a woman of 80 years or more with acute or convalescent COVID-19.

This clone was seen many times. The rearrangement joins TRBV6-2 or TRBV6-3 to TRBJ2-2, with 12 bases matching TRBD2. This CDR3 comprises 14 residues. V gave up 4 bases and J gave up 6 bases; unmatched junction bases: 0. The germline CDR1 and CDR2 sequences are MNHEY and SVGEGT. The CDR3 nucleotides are TGTGCCAGCAGTTGGACTAGCGGGGCCGGGGAGCTGTTTTTT. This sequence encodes CASSWTSGAGELFF.

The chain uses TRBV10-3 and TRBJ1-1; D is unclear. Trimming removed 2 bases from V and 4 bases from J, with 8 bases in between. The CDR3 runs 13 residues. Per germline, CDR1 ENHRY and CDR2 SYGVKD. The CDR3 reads CAISEGEGTEAFF. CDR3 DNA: TGTGCCATCAGTGAGGGGGAGGGCACTGAAGCTTTCTTT.

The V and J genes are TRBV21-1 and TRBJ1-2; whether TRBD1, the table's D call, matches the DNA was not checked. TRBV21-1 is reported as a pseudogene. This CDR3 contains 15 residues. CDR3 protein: CASSKVKGADYGYTF. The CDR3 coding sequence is TGTGCCAGCAGCAAAGTTAAGGGGGCTGACTATGGCTACACCTTC.

The chain's CDR3 is CASSPGTPMDTQYF. CDR3 sequence (DNA): TGCGCCAGCAGCCCCGGGACTCCAATGGATACGCAGTATTTT. This chain links TRBV5-1 with TRBJ2-3; possibly TRBD2 for D (6 bases). The CDR3 loop spans 14 amino acids. V was clipped by 4 bases and J by 6 bases, with 15 bases between them. The V gene's germline CDR1 is SGHRS and CDR2 YFSETQ. The full variable domain, in which reference TRBV5-1 and TRBJ2-3 provide the parts outside the CDR3, is KAGVTQTPRYLIKTRGQQVTLSCSPISGHRSVSWYQQTPGQGLQFLFEYFSETQRNKGNFPGRFSGRQFSNSRSEMNVSTLELGDSALYLCASSPGTPMDTQYFGPGTRLTVL.

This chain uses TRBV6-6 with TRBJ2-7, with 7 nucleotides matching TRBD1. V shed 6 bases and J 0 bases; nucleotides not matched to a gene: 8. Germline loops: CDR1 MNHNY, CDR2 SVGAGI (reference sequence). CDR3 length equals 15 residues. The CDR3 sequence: CASSLDRVLSYEQYF. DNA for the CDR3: TGTGCCAGCAGCTTAGACAGGGTGCTCTCCTACGAGCAGTACTTC.

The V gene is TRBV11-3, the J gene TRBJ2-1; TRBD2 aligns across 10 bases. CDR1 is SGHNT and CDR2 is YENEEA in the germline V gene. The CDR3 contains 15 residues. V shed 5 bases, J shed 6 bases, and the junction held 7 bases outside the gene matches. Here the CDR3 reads CASSQAGGFGNEQFF. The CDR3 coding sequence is TGTGCCAGCAGCCAAGCGGGGGGGTTCGGCAATGAGCAGTTCTTC.

The CDR3 spells CASSSTSGRNTGELFF. The CDR3 coding sequence is TGCGCCAGCAGCTCAACTAGCGGGAGAAACACCGGGGAGCTGTTTTTT. The chain couples TRBV4-1 to TRBJ2-2, with 11 nucleotides matching TRBD2. J was trimmed by 2 bases and V by 5 bases; bases with no gene match: 4. The CDR3 contains 16 residues. Germline values: CDR1 MGHRA, CDR2 YSYEKL.

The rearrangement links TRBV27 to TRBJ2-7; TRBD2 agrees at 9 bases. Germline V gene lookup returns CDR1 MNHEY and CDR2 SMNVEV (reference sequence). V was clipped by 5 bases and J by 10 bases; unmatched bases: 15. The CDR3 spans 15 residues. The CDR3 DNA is TGTGCCAGCAGTCCTACTCATCCGGGACTAGCTAGCCAGTACTTC. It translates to CASSPTHPGLASQYF.

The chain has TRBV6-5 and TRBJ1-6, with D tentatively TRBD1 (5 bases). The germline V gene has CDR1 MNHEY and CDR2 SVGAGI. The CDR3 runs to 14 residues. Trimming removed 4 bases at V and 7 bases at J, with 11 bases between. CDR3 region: CASSFQGRNSPLHF. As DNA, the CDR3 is TGTGCCAGCAGTTTTCAGGGAAGAAATTCACCCCTCCACTTT.